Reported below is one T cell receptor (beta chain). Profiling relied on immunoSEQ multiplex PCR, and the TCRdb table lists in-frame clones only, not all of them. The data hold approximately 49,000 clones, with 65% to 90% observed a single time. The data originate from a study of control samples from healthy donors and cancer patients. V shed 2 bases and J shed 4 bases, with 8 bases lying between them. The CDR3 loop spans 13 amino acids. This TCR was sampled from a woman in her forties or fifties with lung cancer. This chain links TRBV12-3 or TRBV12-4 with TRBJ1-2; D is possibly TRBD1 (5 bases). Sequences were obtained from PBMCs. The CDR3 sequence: CASSLRRGYGYTF. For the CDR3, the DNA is TGTGCCAGCAGTTTAAGGAGGGGCTATGGCTACACCTTC.